These 19 T cell receptor beta chains originate from one sample sequenced in a study of monozygotic twins with inflammatory bowel disease (dated 2019 in TCRdb). The library was obtained by 5' RACE. The sequencer was an Illumina HiSeq 2500. TCRdb reanalyzed the reads, keeping one entry per CDR3 protein sequence and omitting DNA. This sample's table lists a few hundred thousand distinct CDR3 sequences. The ten largest clonotypes hold 5.6% of the sample. Specimen: blood. These receptors were collected from a human donor with ulcerative colitis or Crohn's disease, or a healthy co-twin of an affected twin (not recorded which).

The rearrangement links TRBV18 to TRBJ2-7; TCRdb lists TRBD1, though no DNA is available to test this call. The CDR3 loop spans 15 amino acids. Looked up from germline, CDR1 is KGHSH and CDR2 is LQKENI. CDR3 sequence reads: CASSPSGTGNLRQYF.

V usage is TRBV5-5 and J usage is TRBJ2-1; TCRdb's D call of TRBD1 is untestable without DNA. This CDR3 contains 16 residues. Germline CDR1 reads SGHKS; CDR2 reads YYEKEE (reference sequence). The chain's CDR3 is CASSLQGVGAWNEQFF.

This chain links TRBV7-9 with TRBJ2-7; the TCRdb call, TRBD2, lacks DNA for checking. Germline assignment: CDR1 SEHNR and CDR2 FQNEAQ (reference sequence). The CDR3 extends over 12 amino acids. The CDR3 sequence: CASSPLPYEQYF.

V is TRBV7-9 and J is TRBJ2-5; with no DNA, the TCRdb D assignment of TRBD2 cannot be verified. From germline, CDR1 is SEHNR and CDR2 FQNEAQ (reference sequence). This CDR3 is built from 15 residues. CDR3 amino acids: CASSHPGTSKETQYF.

The chain uses TRBV4-3 and TRBJ1-2; TCRdb proposes TRBD1, but this gene call is untestable without DNA. The CDR3 is 15 amino acids. Germline CDR1 LGHNA, CDR2 YSLEER. The CDR3 sequence is CASSQVLGGRGGYTF.

The chain employs TRBV12-3 or TRBV12-4 and TRBJ2-7; TCRdb's D call of TRBD1 is untestable without DNA. The CDR3 runs to 13 residues. The CDR3 sequence is CASSFQGAAEQYF.

CDR3 amino acids: CSVSRELNTEAFF. The chain is built from TRBV29-1 and TRBJ1-1; TCRdb returns TRBD1, unconfirmable since there is no DNA. The V gene's germline CDR1 is SQVTM and CDR2 ANQGSEA. The CDR3 has 13 residues.

The CDR3 reads CSVRVSGSSYNEQFF. V and J are TRBV29-1 and TRBJ2-1; TCRdb picks TRBD2, but there is no DNA to check that call. Germline loops: CDR1 SQVTM, CDR2 ANQGSEA. This CDR3 has 15 residues.

This sequence joins TRBV6-1 and TRBJ1-3; absent DNA, TCRdb's TRBD1 call cannot be checked. CDR1 is MNHNS and CDR2 is SASEGT in the germline V gene. The CDR3 is 15 amino acids. The CDR3 here is CASTRGTSSGNTIYF.

The chain combines TRBV10-3 with TRBJ1-5; the D call of TRBD1 rests on TCRdb alone, since no DNA is present to check it. Germline CDR1 reads ENHRY; CDR2 reads SYGVKD. This CDR3 has 13 residues. CDR3 loop: CAISAQGDQPQHF.

The chain couples TRBV6-5 to TRBJ1-1. The CDR3 loop spans 13 amino acids. The germline V gene has CDR1 MNHEY and CDR2 SVGAGI. The CDR3 is CASLAVGNTEAFF.

The chain couples TRBV7-8 to TRBJ2-7; TCRdb's D call, TRBD1, is unchecked because there is no DNA. This CDR3 has 16 residues. Looked up from germline, CDR1 is SGHVS and CDR2 is FQNEAQ. The CDR3 region is CASILNRQGNSYEQYF.

The CDR3 protein is CSVRHIYEQYF. The V gene is TRBV29-1, the J gene TRBJ2-7. Per germline, CDR1 SQVTM and CDR2 ANQGSEA. The CDR3 length is 11 residues.

V usage is TRBV7-9 and J usage is TRBJ2-2; TCRdb's D call, TRBD2, is unchecked because there is no DNA. From germline, CDR1 is SEHNR and CDR2 FQNEAQ (reference sequence). CDR3 length: 16 amino acids. CDR3 sequence reads: CASSLTSGRSTGELFF.

The gene calls are TRBV12-3 or TRBV12-4 and TRBJ1-1. The CDR3 is 16 amino acids. CDR3 loop: CASRGWGVKGFGSAFF.

V gene TRBV4-2 combines with J gene TRBJ2-1; TCRdb names TRBD2, which stays unverified in the absence of DNA. The CDR3 spans 16 residues. CDR1 and CDR2 (germline): LGHNA, YNFKEQ. The CDR3 protein is CASSQDMVASYNEQFF.

The genes are TRBV5-6 and TRBJ2-3; absent DNA, TCRdb's TRBD2 call cannot be checked. The germline CDR1 and CDR2 sequences are SGHDT and YYEEEE. This CDR3 comprises 17 residues. The chain's CDR3 is CASSRALLAESTDTQYF.

The chain carries TRBV18 and TRBJ1-1. The CDR3 totals 17 residues. Germline V gene lookup returns CDR1 KGHSH and CDR2 LQKENI. CDR3 sequence reads: CASSRSYQGSMNTEAFF. Complete variable domain (other parts from reference TRBV18 and TRBJ1-1): NAGVMQNPRHLVRRRGQEARLRCSPMKGHSHVYWYRQLPEEGLKFMVYLQKENIIDESGMPKERFSAEFPKEGPSILRIQQVVRGDSAAYFCASSRSYQGSMNTEAFFGQGTRLTVV.

This chain uses TRBV18 with TRBJ2-1; lacking DNA, the TRBD1 call made by TCRdb goes unchecked. The length of the CDR3 is 16 residues. Germline-derived CDR1 and CDR2 are KGHSH and LQKENI. The CDR3 loop is CASSPGQGGSYNEQFF.